This T cell receptor beta chain was profiled in a study of spatial heterogeneity in lung cancer (dated by TCRdb to about 2019). For the study in its entirety: Donors were 65 to 85 patients with early-stage, untreated non-small cell lung cancer from the lung TRACERx cohort. Follow-up PBMC samples were sequenced whenever available, with a median time to follow-up of roughly 22 months after resection. In the raw uncorrected reads, each unique combination of TCR and UMI appeared more than ten times on average. Beta-chain transcripts were consistently detected in greater numbers than alpha-chain transcripts, which likely reflects a higher abundance of beta-chain transcripts. The study quantitatively compared TCR alpha and beta repertoires across multiple tumor regions, matched nontumor lung and blood in non-small cell lung cancer. At surgery, both alpha and beta chains were TCR-sequenced in about 200 tumor regions, about 61 matched nontumor lung samples and around 50 PBMC samples. The study linked features of the TCR repertoire to counts of nonsynonymous mutations, which were determined by whole-exome sequencing of tumor tissue. General conclusions and limits of the study: Ubiquitous expanded tumor TCRs were found in blood more often at tumor resection than at routine follow-up. Confirming at a functional level the hypothesis that regional TCRs recognize regional mutations was considered to require additional single-cell paired TCR alpha and beta sequencing. Only approximately 13 patients were included in the comparisons of baseline and follow-up blood repertoires.

Its CDR3 holds 16 amino acids, cysteine through phenylalanine. Of the read, only the CDR3 DNA is kept; its 48 bases are in frame from base 1. Taken from the germline V gene (reference sequence), the CDR1 and CDR2 loops are MNHNY and SVGAGI. V lost 4 bases and J lost 3 bases, and the count of bases not matched to a germline gene is 9. Receptors were amplified or captured by 5' RACE. TCRdb lists the instrument as NextSeq 500. The TCR library protocol attached a unique molecular identifier to each TCR cDNA molecule to allow correction of PCR and sequencing errors. The paper's processing steps were these. TCR identification, UMI-based error correction and CDR3 extraction were performed with Decombinator tools. TCRs above a frequency of 2 per 1,000, corresponding to the top 1% of the tumor frequency distribution, were defined as expanded. Renyi diversity was computed with the R vegan package after each repertoire had been subsampled 100 times to 5,000 TCRs. CDR3 similarity networks were constructed using string-kernel similarity of amino acid triplets, with links drawn between CDR3s whose pairwise similarity was above 0.82. TCRdb redid the processing of the public reads, applying fastp at Q25 and MiXCR, and retained in-frame beta chains. Entries that share a CDR3 protein sequence are merged under the most common genes and DNA. The V and J calls here are based on TCRdb, not the publication. The sample table lists fewer than 20,000 distinct CDR3 sequences, about 10% of them with a count of one. Roughly 20% of the sample is in the top ten clones.

By how much of the sample it makes up, this clonotype is medium-sized (0.01 to 0.1%). The specificity of this receptor is unknown. Per-base qualities were not stored, and no clone one base away is much larger. According to the study, the label for this sample's time point signals: blood at routine non-recurrence follow-up after resection. For TCR sequencing, whole RNA was extracted from tumor and nontumor lung tissue, or from cryopreserved PBMC samples, and no cell sorting was done. Only patients for whom sufficient RNA was available from at least two tumor regions were selected for TCR sequencing. Specimen: PBMCs, collected at follow-up. The V and J segments used are TRBV6-6 and TRBJ2-7; the junction holds 10 bases that match TRBD1. This sequence originates from a male donor with early-stage non-small cell lung cancer. For the CDR3, the sequence is CASSSNLGQGGYEQYF. The DNA sequence is TGTGCCAGCAGTTCCAACCTTGGACAGGGGGGCTACGAGCAGTACTTC.